This T cell receptor beta chain is from a study of blood T cell repertoires in COVID-19. Clones were read by immunoSEQ multiplex PCR, and TCRdb kept only the in-frame ones, dropping some. The repertoire holds about 230,000 clones, with 80% to 90% as singletons. This TCR was sampled from a man between 50 and 59 years old with COVID-19, enrolled during active disease. Input material: peripheral blood.

The CDR3 here is CASSLGLVQTGELFF. The CDR3 DNA reads TGTGCCAGCAGCTTGGGACTAGTACAAACCGGGGAGCTGTTTTTT. V usage is TRBV7-2 and J usage is TRBJ2-2, with 8 positions matching TRBD2. Per the germline V gene, CDR1 is SGHTA and CDR2 is FQGNSA. V trimming: 3 bases; J trimming: 5 bases; junction bases outside the gene matches: 5. The CDR3 sequence is 15 residues long.